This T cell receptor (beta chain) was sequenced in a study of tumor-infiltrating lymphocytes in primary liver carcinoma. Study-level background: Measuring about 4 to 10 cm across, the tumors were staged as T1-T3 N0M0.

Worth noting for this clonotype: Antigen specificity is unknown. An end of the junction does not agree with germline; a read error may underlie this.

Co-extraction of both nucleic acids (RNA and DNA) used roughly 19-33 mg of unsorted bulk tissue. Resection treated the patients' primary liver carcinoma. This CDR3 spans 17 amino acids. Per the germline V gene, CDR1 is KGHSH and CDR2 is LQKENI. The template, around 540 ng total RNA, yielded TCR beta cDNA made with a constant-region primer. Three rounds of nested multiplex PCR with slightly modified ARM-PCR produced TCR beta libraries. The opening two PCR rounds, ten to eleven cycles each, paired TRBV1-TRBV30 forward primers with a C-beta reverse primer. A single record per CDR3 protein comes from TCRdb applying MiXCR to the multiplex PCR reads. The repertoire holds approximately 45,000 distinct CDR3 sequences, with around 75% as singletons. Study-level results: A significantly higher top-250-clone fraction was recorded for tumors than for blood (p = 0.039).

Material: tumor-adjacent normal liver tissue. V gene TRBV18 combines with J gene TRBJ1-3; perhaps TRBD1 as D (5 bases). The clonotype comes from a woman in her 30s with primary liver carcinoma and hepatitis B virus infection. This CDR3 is CASSPGSGTLSVNTIYF. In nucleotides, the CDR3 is TGTGCCAGCTCACCAGGTTCTGGGACCCTCTCTGTAAACACCATATATTTT.